The subject of this entry is one T cell receptor (beta chain). Authors' processing steps: Counts of nucleated cells, estimated from reference gene primer amplification, were obtained. Produced via immunoSEQ multiplex PCR; TCRdb's table is partial and in-frame only. The V and J calls and clone size are taken from that table; D and trimming were inferred from the DNA. This table holds nearly 200,000 clones, 70% to 90% found once. This specimen comes from a study of blood T cell repertoires in COVID-19. The wider study: Collection of acute and convalescent COVID-19 samples took place in the United States, Italy and Spain.

The V end was cut by 5 bases, the J end by 2 bases, with 16 bases between. Germline V gene sequence: CDR1 LNHDA, CDR2 SQIVND (reference sequence). The CDR3 has 15 amino acids. The genes are TRBV19 and TRBJ2-7; weak D call: TRBD2 (5 bases). The sequence derives from a woman aged 65 to 85 with acute or convalescent COVID-19. Sample: peripheral blood. CDR3 DNA: TGTGCCAGTAGTGATAGGCGGGCGGGCACCTACGAGCAGTACTTC. This gives the protein CASSDRRAGTYEQYF.